Listed here is a single T cell receptor (beta chain). Its antigen remains unknown. The CDR3 extends over 17 amino acids. Deletions cut 0 bases from V and 4 bases from J, with 19 bases between. CDR1 is SGHRS and CDR2 is YFSETQ in the germline V gene. The record originates from a study of shared clonotypes between healthy human individuals. Study overall: Three men and two women, aged 18 to 49, were donors. The study used three CD4 naive, three CD4 memory, two CD8 naive and one CD8 memory plate per donor.

Sorted-subset replicate PCRs used approximately 180 ng of genomic DNA. This amount corresponded to 30,000 to 35,000 T cell genomes. Only in-frame clones appear in the TCRdb table, and some are missing; sequencing was by immunoSEQ multiplex PCR. The table includes 2 million to 2.5 million clones, approximately 96% detected once. Whole-study results and caveats: The sharing of 4.5% to 5.5% of naive CD4 clonotypes was seen across a few donors.

The chain joins TRBV5-1 to TRBJ2-5, with D maybe TRBD1 (7 bases). The sequenced sample was naive CD4+ T cells sorted from blood. Documented subset: CD45RA+ positively selected. This sequence was found in a man between 18 and 29 years old in good health. CDR3 sequence reads: CASSLGGVAGGGETQYF. In DNA form, the CDR3 reads TGCGCCAGCAGCTTGGGCGGCGTCGCAGGGGGAGGAGAGACCCAGTACTTC.